Listed here are 10 T cell receptor beta chains from one sample, sequenced in a study of Graves' ophthalmopathy and Graves' hyperthyroidism. TCR beta CDR3 regions were amplified from RNA transcripts. Amplification began with first-round RT-PCR using HTBI primers, then second-round multiplex PCR was performed. TCRdb re-called the multiplex PCR reads with MiXCR, one entry per CDR3 protein. The sample shows approximately 700,000 distinct CDR3 sequences, over 40% of them seen only once. Sequenced material: peripheral blood. Source of these receptors: an adult man with Graves' ophthalmopathy.

This clonotype was counted ten times or more. The chain employs TRBV2 and TRBJ1-2; D remains ambiguous. The CDR3 is 13 residues long. The V and J ends lost 3 bases and 4 bases respectively, with 9 bases between them. Germline CDR1 SNHLY, CDR2 FYNNEI. CDR3 sequence (DNA): TGTGCCAGCAGTGAGGGAGGCGGCTATGGCTACACCTTC. Encoded protein: CASSEGGGYGYTF.

The chain carries TRBV29-1 and TRBJ2-7; D not resolved. The germline V gene encodes CDR1 SQVTM and CDR2 ANQGSEA. The CDR3 runs 14 residues. V lost 8 bases to trimming and J lost 3 bases, with 20 bases between them. CDR3 amino acids: CSSQSGSELYEQYF. The CDR3 nucleotides are TGCAGCAGCCAATCGGGTTCAGAACTCTACGAGCAGTACTTC.

This chain links TRBV20-1 with TRBJ1-5; D possibly corresponds to TRBD1 (5 bases). Germline CDR1 reads DFQATT; CDR2 reads SNEGSKA (reference sequence). Trimming removed 3 bases from V and 11 bases from J, with 23 bases in between. This CDR3 is 15 amino acids long. The CDR3 protein is CSASGEGRVWETQHF. The CDR3 nucleotides read TGCAGTGCTAGTGGGGAGGGGAGGGTTTGGGAGACCCAGCATTTT.

This clonotype appeared many times. The chain is built from TRBV2 and TRBJ1-1, with D possibly being TRBD1 (6 bases). CDR1 and CDR2 (germline): SNHLY, FYNNEI. The CDR3 is 11 residues long. V was cut by 6 bases and J by 11 bases, with 13 bases left in between. DNA of the CDR3: TGTGCCAGCAGACGGGGGCTCGATGCTTTCTTT. It translates to CASRRGLDAFF. Combining the CDR3 with reference TRBV2 and TRBJ1-1 gives the whole variable domain EPEVTQTPSHQVTQMGQEVILRCVPISNHLYFYWYRQILGQKVEFLVSFYNNEISEKSEIFDDQFSVERPDGSNFTLKIRSTKLEDSAMYFCASRRGLDAFFGQGTRLTVV.

This clonotype was detected ten times or more. This chain links TRBV6-5 with TRBJ1-5; a weak D match, TRBD1 (6 bases). Trimming took 2 bases from V and 11 from J, leaving 13 bases between them. Per germline, CDR1 MNHEY and CDR2 SVGAGI. This CDR3 has 13 residues. Written as DNA, the CDR3 is TGTGCCAGCAGTTACACAGGGATAGGAGCCCAGCATTTT. Translation: CASSYTGIGAQHF.

This chain joins TRBV5-1 and TRBJ2-3; tentatively, D is TRBD1 (5 bases). V was clipped by 0 bases and J by 4 bases, with 6 bases between them. Germline CDR1 SGHRS, CDR2 YFSETQ. This CDR3 contains 13 residues. CDR3 coding DNA: TGCGCCAGCAGCTTGGTCAGGGCAGATACGCAGTATTTT. Encoded protein: CASSLVRADTQYF. The variable domain in full, with the rest retrieved from reference TRBV5-1 and TRBJ2-3, is KAGVTQTPRYLIKTRGQQVTLSCSPISGHRSVSWYQQTPGQGLQFLFEYFSETQRNKGNFPGRFSGRQFSNSRSEMNVSTLELGDSALYLCASSLVRADTQYFGPGTRLTVL.

This chain uses TRBV2 with TRBJ1-4; D is unclear. V was trimmed by 6 bases and J by 4 bases, leaving 15 bases between them. The germline V gene has CDR1 SNHLY and CDR2 FYNNEI. This CDR3 has 15 residues. The CDR3 sequence: CASSQAPGHNEKLFF. In DNA form, the CDR3 reads TGTGCCAGCAGCCAGGCGCCGGGCCATAATGAAAAACTGTTTTTT.

Comments on this clonotype: An end of the junction does not agree with germline; a read error may underlie this. The rearrangement links TRBV7-9 to TRBJ1-5; D is possibly TRBD1 (6 bases). From germline, CDR1 is SEHNR and CDR2 FQNEAQ (reference sequence). The CDR3 is 14 residues long. CDR3 coding DNA: TGTGTCAGCAGCCCTGGGGGGGCGTATCAGCCCCAGCATTTT. This translates into CVSSPGGAYQPQHF.

This clonotype was picked up many times. The gene calls are TRBV29-1 and TRBJ1-5, with D unresolved. CDR3 size: 12 residues. Trimming pared 4 bases from V and 1 base from J, leaving 5 bases between. CDR1 and CDR2 (germline): SQVTM, ANQGSEA. CDR3 nucleotide sequence: TGCAGCGTTGGCAACAGCAATCAGCCCCAGCATTTT. Translating gives CSVGNSNQPQHF.

This clonotype showed up many times. The chain carries TRBV20-1 and TRBJ2-7, with no clear D. CDR3 length equals 14 residues. Trimming removed 2 bases at V and 2 bases at J, with 13 bases between. Per germline, CDR1 DFQATT and CDR2 SNEGSKA (reference sequence). CDR3 loop: CSARTAVAPYEQYF. The CDR3 DNA is TGCAGTGCTAGAACGGCAGTCGCCCCCTACGAGCAGTACTTC.